This entry is about one T cell receptor beta chain. The antigen remains undetermined. Sequencing of the DNA from cultured CD4+ T cells was carried out with the Oncomine TCR Beta short-read assay. TCRdb redid the calling of the PCR reads with MiXCR, one entry per CDR3 protein. Counted here are around 25,000 distinct CDR3 sequences, over 60% occurring once; the ten biggest clones make up around 15%. The sample comes from a study of vaccination and CD4 T cells after COVID-19. The V gene's germline CDR1 is SGHTA and CDR2 FQGNSA. V lost 5 bases and J 6 bases, leaving 16 bases between the germline ends. This CDR3 is built from 15 residues. Treatment here: roughly ten-day PBMC culture with coronavirus spike peptide pools or control peptides (ViraFEST assay).

The chain carries TRBV7-2 and TRBJ1-4; weak D call: TRBD1 (5 bases). Sequencing was performed on CD4+ T cells from blood, cultured in vitro, taken after SARS-CoV-2 vaccination. The origin of this receptor is a human donor who received a COVID-19 vaccine. CDR3 DNA sequence: TGTGCCAGCAGCGGGGCCTTCCGGGGGGATGAAAAACTGTTTTTT. Its translation is CASSGAFRGDEKLFF.